These 8 T cell receptor beta chains were all obtained from the same sample, sequenced in a study of OX40 agonist ivuxolimab in advanced cancers. This table comes from immunoSEQ multiplex PCR, and its TCRdb copy is limited to in-frame clones, with some not included. This repertoire shows 76,000 or so clones, 65% to 90% found once; its top ten account for about 0.57%. The specimen comprised CD4+ or CD8+ T cells sorted from blood, sampled in a trial of the OX40 agonist ivuxolimab. The receptors derive from an adult with an advanced solid tumor such as melanoma, head and neck, liver or kidney cancer.

The genes are TRBV5-5 and TRBJ1-2, with TRBD1 matching over 10 bases. The CDR3 extends over 14 amino acids. In germline, CDR1 is SGHKS, CDR2 YYEKEE (reference sequence). The ends lost 4 bases at V and 6 bases at J; junction bases unmatched: 6. CDR3 loop: CASSPDRGRNGYTF. For the CDR3, the DNA is TGTGCCAGCAGCCCTGACAGGGGGCGCAATGGCTACACCTTC.

This clone has just a few counts. The germline gene is not matched at one end of the junction; a read error may be the cause. The chain recombines TRBV7-2 with TRBJ1-6; D remains unclear. Germline lookup yields CDR1 SGHTA and CDR2 FQGNSA. The CDR3 contains 14 residues. For the CDR3, the DNA is TGTGCCAGCAGCCTAGACGAGGCGACCCGCCCTATGACCTTT. Translated: CASSLDEATRPMTF.

The chain joins TRBV5-6 to TRBJ1-2; D gene uncertain. CDR3 length equals 14 residues. Germline V gene data show CDR1 as SGHDT and CDR2 as YYEEEE. Trimming cost V 4 bases and J 2 bases, with 12 bases left between them. The CDR3 protein is CASSAVDQNYGYTF. The CDR3 DNA follows: TGTGCCAGCAGCGCGGTTGATCAGAACTATGGCTACACCTTC.

This chain uses TRBV7-9 with TRBJ1-5; D ambiguous. V lost 5 bases and J 6 bases, leaving 14 bases between the germline ends. Germline CDR1 SEHNR, CDR2 FQNEAQ (reference sequence). CDR3 length: 14 residues. The CDR3 DNA sequence: TGTGCCAGCAGCCAGTTGGAAGCGGGTCAGCCCCAGCATTTT. Translated, it gives CASSQLEAGQPQHF.

The chain employs TRBV19 and TRBJ2-3, with D tentatively TRBD1 (6 bases). Trimming left V 6 bases short and J 2 bases short, with 12 bases between. The germline V gene has CDR1 LNHDA and CDR2 SQIVND (reference sequence). The CDR3 has 14 residues. In DNA form, the CDR3 reads TGTGCCAGTAGATCCGGGACACCCACAGATACGCAGTATTTT. Residues: CASRSGTPTDTQYF.

The rearrangement joins TRBV19 to TRBJ1-1; D not certain. The CDR3 runs to 13 residues. With 5 bases removed from V and 1 base from J, the gap between germline ends came to 8 bases. Germline assignment: CDR1 LNHDA and CDR2 SQIVND (reference sequence). The DNA of the CDR3 is TGTGCCAGTAGTCTGGCAAAGAACACTGAAGCTTTCTTT. Protein: CASSLAKNTEAFF. Together with reference TRBV19 and TRBJ1-1, the CDR3 gives the full variable domain: DGGITQSPKYLFRKEGQNVTLSCEQNLNHDAMYWYRQDPGQGLRLIYYSQIVNDFQKGDIAEGYSVSREKKESFPLTVTSAQKNPTAFYLCASSLAKNTEAFFGQGTRLTVV.

The gene calls are TRBV6-5 and TRBJ2-7, with 7 bases matching TRBD1. CDR1 and CDR2 (germline): MNHEY, SVGAGI. V lost 4 bases, J lost 5 bases, and 5 bases stayed unmatched. The CDR3 has 13 amino acids. The CDR3 protein is CASSSRQGHEQYF. CDR3 nucleotide sequence: TGTGCCAGCAGTTCTCGACAGGGACACGAGCAGTACTTC.

This clone appeared a few times. This chain connects TRBV4-1 to TRBJ1-2, with no clear D. This CDR3 has 19 residues. The germline CDR1 and CDR2 sequences are MGHRA and YSYEKL. The V end lost 4 bases, the J end lost 3 bases, and 27 bases lay between the germline ends. CDR3 DNA sequence: TGCGCCAGCAGCCTAAGACGGAAAAATATTACGGAGGGCGACTATGGCTACACCTTC. Translating gives CASSLRRKNITEGDYGYTF.